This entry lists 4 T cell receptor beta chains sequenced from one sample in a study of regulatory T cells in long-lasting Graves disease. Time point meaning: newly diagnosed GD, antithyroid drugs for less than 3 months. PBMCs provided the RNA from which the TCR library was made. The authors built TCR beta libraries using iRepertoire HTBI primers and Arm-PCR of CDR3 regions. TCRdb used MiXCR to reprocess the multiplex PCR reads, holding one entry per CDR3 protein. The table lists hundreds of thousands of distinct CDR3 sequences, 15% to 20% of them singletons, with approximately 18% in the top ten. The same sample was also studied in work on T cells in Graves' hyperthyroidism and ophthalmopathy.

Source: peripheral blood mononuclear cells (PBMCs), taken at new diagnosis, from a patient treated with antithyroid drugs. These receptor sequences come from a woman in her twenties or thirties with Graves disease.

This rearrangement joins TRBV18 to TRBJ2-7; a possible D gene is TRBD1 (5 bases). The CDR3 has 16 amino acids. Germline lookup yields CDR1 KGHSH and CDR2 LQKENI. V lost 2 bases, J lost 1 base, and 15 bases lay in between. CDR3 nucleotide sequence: TGTGCCAGCTCACCATTGGCGGTCACAGGATCCTACGAGCAGTACTTC. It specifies CASSPLAVTGSYEQYF.

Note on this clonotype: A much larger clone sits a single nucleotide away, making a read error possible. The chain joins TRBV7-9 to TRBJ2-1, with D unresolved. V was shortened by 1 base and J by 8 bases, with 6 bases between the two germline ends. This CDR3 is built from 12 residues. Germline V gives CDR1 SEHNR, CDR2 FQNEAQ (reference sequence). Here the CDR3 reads CASSLGRDEQFF. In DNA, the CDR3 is TGTGCCAGCAGCTTAGGTCGGGATGAGCAGTTCTTC.

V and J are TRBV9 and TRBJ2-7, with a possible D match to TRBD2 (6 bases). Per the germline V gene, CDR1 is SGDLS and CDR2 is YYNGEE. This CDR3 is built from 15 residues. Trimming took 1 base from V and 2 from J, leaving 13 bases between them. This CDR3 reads CASSVSGGQTYEQYF. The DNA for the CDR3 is TGTGCCAGCAGCGTATCCGGAGGGCAAACCTACGAGCAGTACTTC.

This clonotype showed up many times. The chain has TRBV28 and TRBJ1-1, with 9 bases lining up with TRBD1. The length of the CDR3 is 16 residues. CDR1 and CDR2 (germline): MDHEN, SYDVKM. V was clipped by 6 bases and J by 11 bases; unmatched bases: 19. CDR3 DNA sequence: TGTGCCAGCAGCTTGTTGGGAAAAGGGACAGGGCGTGAGGCTTTCTTT. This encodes CASSLLGKGTGREAFF.